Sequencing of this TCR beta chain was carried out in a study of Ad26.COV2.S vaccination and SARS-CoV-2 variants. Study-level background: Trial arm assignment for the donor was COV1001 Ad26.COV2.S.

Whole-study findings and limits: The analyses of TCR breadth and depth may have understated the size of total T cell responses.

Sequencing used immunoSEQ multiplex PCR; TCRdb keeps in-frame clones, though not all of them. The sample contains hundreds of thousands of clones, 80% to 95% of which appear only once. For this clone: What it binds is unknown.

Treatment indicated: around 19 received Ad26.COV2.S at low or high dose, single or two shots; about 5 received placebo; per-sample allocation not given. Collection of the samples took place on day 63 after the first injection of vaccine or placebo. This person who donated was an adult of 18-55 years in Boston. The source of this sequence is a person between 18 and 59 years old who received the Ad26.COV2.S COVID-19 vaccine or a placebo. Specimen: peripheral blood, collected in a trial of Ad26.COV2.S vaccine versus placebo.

CDR3 nucleotides: TGCGCCAGCAGCTTGGGAGGCTCTGGTGGCTACACCTTC. Translation gives CASSLGGSGGYTF. The V call is TRBV5-1, the J call TRBJ1-2; unclear D gene. CDR1 is SGHRS, CDR2 YFSETQ, per germline. This CDR3 spans 13 amino acids. V was trimmed by 0 bases and J by 7 bases, leaving 10 bases between them.